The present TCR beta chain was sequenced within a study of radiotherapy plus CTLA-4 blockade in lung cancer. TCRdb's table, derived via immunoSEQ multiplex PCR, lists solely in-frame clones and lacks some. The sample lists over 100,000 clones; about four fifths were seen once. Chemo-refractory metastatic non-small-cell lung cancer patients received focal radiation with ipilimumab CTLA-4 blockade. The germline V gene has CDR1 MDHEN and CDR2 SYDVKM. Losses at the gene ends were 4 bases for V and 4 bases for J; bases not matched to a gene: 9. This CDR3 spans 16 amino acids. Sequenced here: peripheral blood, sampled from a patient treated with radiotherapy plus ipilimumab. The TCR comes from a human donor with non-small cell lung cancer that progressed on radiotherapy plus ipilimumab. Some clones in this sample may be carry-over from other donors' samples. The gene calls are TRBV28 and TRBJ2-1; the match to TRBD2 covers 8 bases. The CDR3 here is CASSSLQRGSYNEQFF. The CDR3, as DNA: TGTGCCAGCAGTTCTCTTCAGCGGGGGTCGTACAATGAGCAGTTCTTC.